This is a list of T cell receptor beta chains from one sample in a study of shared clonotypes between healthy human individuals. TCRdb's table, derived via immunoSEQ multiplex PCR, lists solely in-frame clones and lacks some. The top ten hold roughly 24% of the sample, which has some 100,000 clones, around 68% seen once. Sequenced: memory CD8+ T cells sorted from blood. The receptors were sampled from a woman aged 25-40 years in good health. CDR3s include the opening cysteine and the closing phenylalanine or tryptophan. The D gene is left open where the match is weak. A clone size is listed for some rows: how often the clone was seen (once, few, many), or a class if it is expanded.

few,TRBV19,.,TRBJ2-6,CASSMIGPGANVLTF,TGTGCCAGTAGTATGATAGGGCCTGGGGCCAACGTCCTGACTTTC
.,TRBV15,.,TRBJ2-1,CATSRHQGTEEEQFF,TGTGCCACCAGCAGACACCAGGGGACGGAGGAGGAGCAGTTCTTC
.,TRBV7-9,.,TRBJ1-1,CASSLVGGASAAFF,TGTGCCAGCAGCTTAGTTGGAGGGGCGTCTGCAGCTTTCTTT
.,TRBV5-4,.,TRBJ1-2,CASSLLGREDANYGYTF,TGTGCCAGCAGCTTGTTGGGGCGAGAGGACGCTAACTATGGCTACACCTTC
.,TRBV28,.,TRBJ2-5,CASSLYVWTEETQYF,TGTGCCAGCAGTTTATATGTTTGGACAGAAGAGACCCAGTACTTC
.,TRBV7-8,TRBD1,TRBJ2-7,CASSSLRTGRGYEQYF,TGTGCCAGCAGCTCCCTCAGGACAGGGCGCGGCTACGAGCAGTACTTC
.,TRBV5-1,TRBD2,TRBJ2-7,CASSFSGRAAEQYF,TGCGCCAGCAGCTTCAGCGGGAGGGCGGCCGAGCAGTACTTC
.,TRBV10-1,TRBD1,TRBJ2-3,CARWTGRTTDTQYF,TGCGCCAGGTGGACAGGGCGGACCACAGATACGCAGTATTTT
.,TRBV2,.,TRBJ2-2,CASRNLGLNTGELFF,TGTGCCAGCAGGAACTTGGGGTTGAACACCGGGGAGCTGTTTTTT
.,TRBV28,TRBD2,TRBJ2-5,CAITGGESQETQYF,TGTGCCATAACTGGGGGGGAATCTCAAGAGACCCAGTACTTC
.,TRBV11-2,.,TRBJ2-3,CASSYARGTQYF,TGTGCCAGCAGCTACGCCCGGGGTACGCAGTATTTT
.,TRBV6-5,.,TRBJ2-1,CASSRQGGSVEQFF,TGTGCCAGCAGTCGACAGGGAGGCTCGGTTGAGCAGTTCTTC